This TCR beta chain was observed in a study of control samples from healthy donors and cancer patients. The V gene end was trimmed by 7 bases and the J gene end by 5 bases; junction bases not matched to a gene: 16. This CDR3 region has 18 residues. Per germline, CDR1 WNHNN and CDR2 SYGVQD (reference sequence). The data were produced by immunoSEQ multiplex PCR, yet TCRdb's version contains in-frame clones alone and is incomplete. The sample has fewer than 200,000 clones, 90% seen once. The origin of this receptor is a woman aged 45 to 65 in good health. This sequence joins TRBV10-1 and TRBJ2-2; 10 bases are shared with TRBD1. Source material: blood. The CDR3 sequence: CASISRDRGRLRTGELFF. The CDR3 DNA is TGCGCCAGCATCTCAAGGGACAGGGGACGTTTGAGGACCGGGGAGCTGTTTTTT.